The clone carrying this T cell receptor beta chain was observed a few times. As yet, its antigen is unknown. An end of the junction differs from the germline gene, which may be a read error. The PCR used 60 Vbeta and 13 Jbeta primers. Produced via immunoSEQ multiplex PCR; TCRdb's table is partial and in-frame only. The sample shows 75,000 to 100,000 clones, about two thirds of them seen only once. The data originate from a study of cytomegalovirus exposure and HLA in healthy donors. Overall study: Earlier results showed roughly 120 million unique TCR beta sequences derived from approximately 170 million T cells.

Whole-study findings and limits: Relative to equally common others, HLA-associated TCR beta chains showed greater clonal expansion in a later analysis. A later analysis associated some 16,000 TCR beta sequences with HLA alleles at a 0.05 false discovery rate.

This receptor was identified in a man in his fifties or sixties in good health and CMV-seronegative. The material sequenced was PBMCs.

CDR3 loop: CASSLAWPGTDVF. CDR3 sequence (DNA): TGTGCCAGCAGCTTAGCCTGGCCCGGGACAGACGTCTTC. The rearrangement links TRBV7-8 to TRBJ2-7; 7 nucleotides match TRBD1. CDR1 is SGHVS, CDR2 FQNEAQ, per germline. The CDR3 covers 13 residues. Together with reference TRBV7-8 and TRBJ2-7, the CDR3 gives the full variable domain: GAGVSQSPRYKVAKRGQDVALRCDPISGHVSLFWYQQALGQGPEFLTYFQNEAQLDKSGLPSDRFFAERPEGSVSTLKIQRTQQEDSAVYLCASSLAWPGTDVFGPGTRLTVT.